Listed here are 15 T cell receptor beta chains from one sample, sequenced in a study of cytomegalovirus exposure and HLA in healthy donors. PCR amplification relied on 60 Vbeta primers (plus 13 Jbeta primers). TCRdb's copy holds only in-frame clones and misses some; the assay was immunoSEQ multiplex PCR. The data show over 200,000 clones, about three quarters seen once. The sequencing sample was made of PBMCs. These receptors all come from a woman aged 55-70 years in good health and CMV-seropositive.

This clone was seen a single time. The rearrangement links TRBV5-8 to TRBJ1-5; D gene unclear. CDR3 length: 13 residues. CDR1 is SGHTS and CDR2 is YDEGEE in the germline V gene. Trimming removed 1 base from V and 5 bases from J, with 7 bases in between. DNA of the CDR3: TGTGCCAGCAGCTTGCAGATGTATCAGCCCCAGCATTTT. This sequence encodes CASSLQMYQPQHF.

V is TRBV28 and J is TRBJ2-3, with 9 nucleotides matching TRBD2. J was trimmed by 4 bases and V by 8 bases; bases with no gene match: 22. From germline, CDR1 is MDHEN and CDR2 SYDVKM. The CDR3 consists of 19 residues. The CDR3 loop reads CASPPTSGAFERGSDTQYF. The CDR3 DNA is TGTGCCAGCCCTCCGACTAGCGGAGCCTTCGAGCGGGGTTCAGATACGCAGTATTTT.

The chain couples TRBV19 to TRBJ2-7; TRBD1 aligns across 10 bases. The length of the CDR3 is 14 residues. J lost 4 bases, V lost 4 bases, and 4 bases had no gene match. Germline CDR1 is LNHDA and CDR2 is SQIVND (reference sequence). The CDR3 spells CASSRGQGQYEQYF. In DNA, the CDR3 is TGTGCCAGTAGTAGGGGACAGGGGCAGTACGAGCAGTACTTC.

The V call is TRBV6-4, the J call TRBJ2-1; a weak D match, TRBD1 (6 bases). CDR3 length equals 16 residues. The germline V gene encodes CDR1 MRHNA and CDR2 SNTAGT. The ends were cut back, 0 bases at V and 4 bases at J, with 13 bases in the middle. For the CDR3, the DNA is TGTGCCAGCAGTGACTCGAAAGGGACAAAATACAATGAGCAGTTCTTC. Its translation: CASSDSKGTKYNEQFF.

J is TRBJ1-2 and V is TRBV7-9; 7 bases agree with TRBD1. V shed 6 bases and J 6 bases; nucleotides not matched to a gene: 7. Looked up from germline, CDR1 is SEHNR and CDR2 is FQNEAQ (reference sequence). The CDR3 length is 13 residues. For the CDR3, the DNA is TGTGCCAGCAGGAAGACAGGGAATGATGGCTACACCTTC. Its translation is CASRKTGNDGYTF. The complete variable domain, with remaining parts taken from reference TRBV7-9 and TRBJ1-2, reads DTGVSQNPRHKITKRGQNVTFRCDPISEHNRLYWYRQTLGQGPEFLTYFQNEAQLEKSRLLSDRFSAERPKGSFSTLEIQRTEQGDSAMYLCASRKTGNDGYTFGSGTRLTVV.

This rearrangement joins TRBV5-4 to TRBJ2-3, with 9 nucleotides matching TRBD2. V trimming: 4 bases; J trimming: 6 bases; junction bases outside the gene matches: 12. This CDR3 spans 16 amino acids. CDR1 is SGHNT and CDR2 is YYREEE in the germline V gene (reference sequence). The CDR3 coding sequence is TGTGCCAGCAGCGCTCCGGGGCGGGGGGGCCTGGATACGCAGTATTTT. It yields the protein CASSAPGRGGLDTQYF.

This chain joins TRBV5-1 and TRBJ2-1; D remains ambiguous. The germline V gene encodes CDR1 SGHRS and CDR2 YFSETQ. The CDR3 sequence is 16 residues long. The V gene lost 0 bases and the J gene lost 6 bases, with 16 bases spanning the gap. The CDR3 DNA reads as TGCGCCAGCAGCTTGGCCGGGTTAGGAATCTTCAATGAGCAGTTCTTC. The encoded protein is CASSLAGLGIFNEQFF.

V gene TRBV7-9 combines with J gene TRBJ2-1, with 11 bases identical to TRBD2. From germline, CDR1 is SEHNR and CDR2 FQNEAQ (reference sequence). This CDR3 region has 15 residues. With V trimmed by 5 bases and J by 7 bases, 7 bases remained unmatched. The CDR3 DNA follows: TGTGCCAGCAGCCTACAACTAGCGGGGGAGAATGAGCAGTTCTTC. This sequence encodes CASSLQLAGENEQFF. Full variable domain (outside the CDR3, taken from reference TRBV7-9 and TRBJ2-1): DTGVSQNPRHKITKRGQNVTFRCDPISEHNRLYWYRQTLGQGPEFLTYFQNEAQLEKSRLLSDRFSAERPKGSFSTLEIQRTEQGDSAMYLCASSLQLAGENEQFFGPGTRLTVL.

V usage is TRBV7-2 and J usage is TRBJ2-7, with 11 bases fitting TRBD1. After removal of 0 bases from V and 3 bases from J, the junction contained 4 bases not matched to a gene. This CDR3 has 16 amino acids. The germline V gene encodes CDR1 SGHTA and CDR2 FQGNSA. The CDR3 sequence: CASSLASGTGGYEQYF. DNA of the CDR3: TGTGCCAGCAGCTTAGCCTCCGGGACAGGGGGCTACGAGCAGTACTTC.

Worth noting for this clone: The junction does not match germline at one end; this may be a read error. The J gene is TRBJ2-1, the V gene TRBV29-1; 7 bases agree with TRBD2. Germline CDR1 reads SQVTM; CDR2 reads ANQGSEA. The CDR3 covers 12 residues. The CDR3 DNA reads TGCAGCGTTGATCGGGGGGTCGATGAGCGGTTCTTC. Translation gives CSVDRGVDERFF.

A few counts support this clone. The chain couples TRBV5-5 to TRBJ1-1; D not certain. The V and J ends lost 0 bases and 4 bases respectively, with 10 bases between them. Germline lookup yields CDR1 SGHKS and CDR2 YYEKEE (reference sequence). CDR3 length: 14 residues. The CDR3 here is CASSLVTEATEAFF. In DNA form, the CDR3 reads TGTGCCAGCAGCTTGGTGACCGAGGCCACTGAAGCTTTCTTT.

This sequence joins TRBV30 and TRBJ1-1, with a possible D match to TRBD1 (5 bases). The CDR3 is 15 amino acids. V was trimmed by 2 bases and J by 1 base, leaving 14 bases between them. The germline V gene encodes CDR1 GTSNPN and CDR2 SVGIG (reference sequence). CDR3 in DNA: TGTGCCTGGAGTCGGAGGGGACCAAAGAACACTGAAGCTTTCTTT. Amino acids: CAWSRRGPKNTEAFF.

The rearrangement joins TRBV5-4 to TRBJ2-6, with D tentatively TRBD1 (5 bases). Germline CDR1 reads SGHNT; CDR2 reads YYREEE (reference sequence). The CDR3 consists of 16 residues. V was shortened by 3 bases and J by 0 bases, with 10 bases between the two germline ends. The CDR3 DNA follows: TGTGCCAGCAGCTACCTCAGGGACTCTGGGGCCAACGTCCTGACTTTC. It specifies CASSYLRDSGANVLTF.

The CDR3, as DNA: TGTGCCAGCATGGGCGCCCCTTCCTACGAGCAGTACTTC. Protein product: CASMGAPSYEQYF. The chain combines TRBV6-5 with TRBJ2-7, with D hard to call. V was trimmed by 7 bases and J by 1 base, leaving 11 bases between them. The CDR3 runs to 13 residues. Germline-derived CDR1 and CDR2 are MNHEY and SVGAGI.

CDR3 nucleotides: TGTGCCAGCAGTGCTGACTACACAGATACGCAGTATTTT. Encoded protein: CASSADYTDTQYF. The rearrangement links TRBV2 to TRBJ2-3; maybe TRBD2 (5 bases). Germline values: CDR1 SNHLY, CDR2 FYNNEI. V lost 4 bases, J lost 2 bases, and 7 bases lay in between. The CDR3 extends over 13 amino acids.